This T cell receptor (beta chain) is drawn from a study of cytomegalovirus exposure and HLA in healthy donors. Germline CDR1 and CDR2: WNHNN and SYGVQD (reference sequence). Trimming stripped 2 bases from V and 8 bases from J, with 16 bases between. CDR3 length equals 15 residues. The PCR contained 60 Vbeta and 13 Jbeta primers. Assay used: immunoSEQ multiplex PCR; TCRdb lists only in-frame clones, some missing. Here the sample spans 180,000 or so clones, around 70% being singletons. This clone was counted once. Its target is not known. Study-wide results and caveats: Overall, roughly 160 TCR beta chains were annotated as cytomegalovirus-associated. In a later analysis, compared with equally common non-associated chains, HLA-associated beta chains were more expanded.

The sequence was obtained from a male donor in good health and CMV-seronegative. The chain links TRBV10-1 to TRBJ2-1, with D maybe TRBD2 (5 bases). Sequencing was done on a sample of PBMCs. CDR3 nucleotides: TGCGCCAGCAGTGAGCCGAGGGCGGGTGGCGATGAGCAGTTCTTC. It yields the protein CASSEPRAGGDEQFF.